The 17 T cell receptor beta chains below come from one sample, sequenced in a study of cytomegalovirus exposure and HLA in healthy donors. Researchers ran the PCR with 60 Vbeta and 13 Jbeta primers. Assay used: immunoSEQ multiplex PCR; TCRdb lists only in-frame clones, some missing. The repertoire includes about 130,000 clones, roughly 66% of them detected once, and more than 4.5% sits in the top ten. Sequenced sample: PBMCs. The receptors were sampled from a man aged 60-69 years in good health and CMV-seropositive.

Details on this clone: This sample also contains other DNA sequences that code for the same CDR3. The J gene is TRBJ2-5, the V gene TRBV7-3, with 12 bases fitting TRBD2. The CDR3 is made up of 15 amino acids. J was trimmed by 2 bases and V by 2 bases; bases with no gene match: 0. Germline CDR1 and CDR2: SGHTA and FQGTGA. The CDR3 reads CASSLLAGGQETQYF. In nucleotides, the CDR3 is TGTGCCAGCAGCTTACTAGCGGGGGGGCAAGAGACCCAGTACTTC.

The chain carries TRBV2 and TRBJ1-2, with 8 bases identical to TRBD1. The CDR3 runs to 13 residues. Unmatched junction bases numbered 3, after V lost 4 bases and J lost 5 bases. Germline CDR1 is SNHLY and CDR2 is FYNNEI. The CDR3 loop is CASSGQGRYGYTF. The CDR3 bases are TGTGCCAGCAGTGGACAGGGGAGGTATGGCTACACCTTC.

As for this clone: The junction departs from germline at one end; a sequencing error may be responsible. DNA of the CDR3: TGTGCCAGCACTGAATACACGTATAATTCACCCCTCCACTTT. Translation gives CASTEYTYNSPLHF. The gene calls are TRBV2 and TRBJ1-6; D remains unclear. Germline V gene sequence: CDR1 SNHLY, CDR2 FYNNEI. The CDR3 contains 14 residues. Drawing the rest from reference TRBV2 and TRBJ1-6, the complete variable domain is EPEVTQTPSHQVTQMGQEVILRCVPISNHLYFYWYRQILGQKVEFLVSFYNNEISEKSEIFDDQFSVERPDGSNFTLKIRSTKLEDSAMYFCASTEYTYNSPLHFGNGTRLTVT.

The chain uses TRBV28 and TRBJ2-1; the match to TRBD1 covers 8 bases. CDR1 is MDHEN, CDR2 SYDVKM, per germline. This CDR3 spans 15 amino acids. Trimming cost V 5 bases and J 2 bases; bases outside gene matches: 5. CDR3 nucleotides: TGTGCCAGCAGTCCACGGACAGGGCCCTACAATGAGCAGTTCTTC. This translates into CASSPRTGPYNEQFF.

In DNA form, the CDR3 reads TGTGCCAGCAGCCCTCGTCCGGGACAGGGGGCGAGTTCGATCGGAAACACCATATATTTT. Translation gives CASSPRPGQGASSIGNTIYF. The V gene is TRBV9, the J gene TRBJ1-3, with TRBD1 matching 12 bases. The CDR3 is 20 amino acids. After removal of 4 bases from V and 4 bases from J, the junction contained 18 bases not matched to a gene. The germline CDR1 and CDR2 sequences are SGDLS and YYNGEE.

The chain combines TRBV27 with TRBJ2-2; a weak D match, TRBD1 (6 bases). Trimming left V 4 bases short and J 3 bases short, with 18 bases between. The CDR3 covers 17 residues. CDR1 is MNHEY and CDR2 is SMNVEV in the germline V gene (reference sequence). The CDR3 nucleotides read TGTGCCAGCAGTTCTCGAACCCGGGACAAATACACCGGGGAGCTGTTTTTT. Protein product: CASSSRTRDKYTGELFF.

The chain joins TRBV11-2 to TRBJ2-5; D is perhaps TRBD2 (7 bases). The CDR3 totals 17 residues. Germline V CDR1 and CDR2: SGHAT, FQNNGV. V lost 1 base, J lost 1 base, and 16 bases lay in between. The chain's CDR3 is CASSLGGASGFQETQYF. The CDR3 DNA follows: TGTGCCAGCAGCTTAGGGGGGGCTAGCGGCTTCCAAGAGACCCAGTACTTC.

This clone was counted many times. CDR3 DNA sequence: TGTGCCAGCAGCCAAGATGGCCAGCCCCAGCATTTT. Translated, it gives CASSQDGQPQHF. The V and J genes are TRBV14 and TRBJ1-5; D unresolved. Trimming removed 0 bases at V and 7 bases at J, with 4 bases between. Germline loops: CDR1 SGHDN, CDR2 FVKESK. The CDR3 loop spans 12 amino acids.

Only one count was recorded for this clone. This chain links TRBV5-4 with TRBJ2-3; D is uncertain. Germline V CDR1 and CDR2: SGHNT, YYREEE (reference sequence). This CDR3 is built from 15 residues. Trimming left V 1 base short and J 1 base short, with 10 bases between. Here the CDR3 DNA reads TGTGCCAGCAGCTTGTACTTGGTCGGCACAGATACGCAGTATTTT. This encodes CASSLYLVGTDTQYF.

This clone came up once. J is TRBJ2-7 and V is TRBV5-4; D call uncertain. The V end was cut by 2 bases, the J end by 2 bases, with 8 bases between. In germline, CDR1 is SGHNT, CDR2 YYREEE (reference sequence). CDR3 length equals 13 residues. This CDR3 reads CASSFEPTYEQYF. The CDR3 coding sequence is TGTGCCAGCAGCTTCGAGCCTACCTACGAGCAGTACTTC.

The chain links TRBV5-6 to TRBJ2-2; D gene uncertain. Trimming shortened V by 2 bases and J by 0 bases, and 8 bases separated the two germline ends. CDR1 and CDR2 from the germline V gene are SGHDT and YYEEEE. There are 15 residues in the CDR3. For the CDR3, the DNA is TGTGCCAGCAGCTTCTTAGATACGAACACCGGGGAGCTGTTTTTT. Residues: CASSFLDTNTGELFF.

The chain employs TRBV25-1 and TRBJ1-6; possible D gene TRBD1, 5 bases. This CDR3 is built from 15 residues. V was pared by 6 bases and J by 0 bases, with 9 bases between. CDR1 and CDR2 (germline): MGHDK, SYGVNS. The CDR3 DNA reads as TGTGCCAGCAGAGACAGTAGCTCCTATAATTCACCCCTCCACTTT. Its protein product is CASRDSSSYNSPLHF.

CDR3 in amino acids: CSALGQVEQFF. CDR3 nucleotide sequence: TGCAGCGCACTGGGACAGGTTGAGCAGTTCTTC. The V gene is TRBV29-1, the J gene TRBJ2-1; 8 nucleotides agree with TRBD1. Germline CDR1 and CDR2: SQVTM and ANQGSEA. V lost 7 bases and J lost 9; bases outside the gene matches: 5. CDR3 size: 11 residues.

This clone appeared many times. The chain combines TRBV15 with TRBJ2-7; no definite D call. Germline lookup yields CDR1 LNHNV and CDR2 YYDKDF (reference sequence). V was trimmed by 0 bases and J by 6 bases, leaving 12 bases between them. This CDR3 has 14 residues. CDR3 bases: TGTGCCACCAGCAGAGATAGGAGCGCCCGCGAGCAGTACTTC. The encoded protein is CATSRDRSAREQYF.

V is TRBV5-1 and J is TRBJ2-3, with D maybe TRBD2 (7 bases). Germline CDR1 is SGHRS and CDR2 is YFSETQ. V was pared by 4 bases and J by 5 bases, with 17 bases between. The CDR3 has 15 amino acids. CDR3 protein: CASSRDMGREDTQYF. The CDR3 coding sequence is TGCGCCAGCAGCCGGGACATGGGGAGGGAAGATACGCAGTATTTT.

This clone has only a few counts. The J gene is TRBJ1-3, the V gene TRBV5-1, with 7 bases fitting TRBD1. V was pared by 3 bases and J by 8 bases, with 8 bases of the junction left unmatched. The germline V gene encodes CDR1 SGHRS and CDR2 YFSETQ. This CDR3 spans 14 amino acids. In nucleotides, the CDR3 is TGCGCCAGCAGCTCCCAGGGGGACGGGGACACCATATATTTT. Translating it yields CASSSQGDGDTIYF. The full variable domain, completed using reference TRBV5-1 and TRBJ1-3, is KAGVTQTPRYLIKTRGQQVTLSCSPISGHRSVSWYQQTPGQGLQFLFEYFSETQRNKGNFPGRFSGRQFSNSRSEMNVSTLELGDSALYLCASSSQGDGDTIYFGEGSWLTVV.

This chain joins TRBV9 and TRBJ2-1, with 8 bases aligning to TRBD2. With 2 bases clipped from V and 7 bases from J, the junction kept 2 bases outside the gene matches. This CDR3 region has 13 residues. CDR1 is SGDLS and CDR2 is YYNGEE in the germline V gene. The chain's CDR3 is CASSVSGGNEQFF. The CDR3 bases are TGTGCCAGCAGCGTGAGCGGGGGAAATGAGCAGTTCTTC.